What follows are 20 T cell receptor beta chains derived from one specimen sequenced in a study of T cell responses to AZD1222 COVID-19 vaccine (dated by TCRdb to about 2021). The method behind the library was the immunoSEQ multiplex PCR assay. TCRdb carries this immuneACCESS record with in-frame sequences only. Its versions omit some clonotypes, under half of them owing to an unresolved V gene in the studies checked, with the rest unexplained. Here the sample has about 130,000 clones; 88% occur a single time. In total, the top ten clones hold roughly 4% of the sample. What this sample's time point label stands for: baseline before first vaccination. The source material was peripheral blood, sampled on day 0 of AZD1222 vaccination. These receptors all come from an adult in good health.

This clone has just one count. Here the CDR3 DNA reads TGTGCCAGCAGTGGGGACAGGGAAAGGCGAGATGAGCAGTTCTTC. Translating gives CASSGDRERRDEQFF. V is TRBV28 and J is TRBJ2-1; 9 bases fit TRBD1. The V gene end was trimmed by 5 bases and the J gene end by 8 bases; junction bases not matched to a gene: 10. The V gene's germline CDR1 is MDHEN and CDR2 SYDVKM. CDR3 length: 15 amino acids.

The V call is TRBV24-1, the J call TRBJ2-7; D gene unclear. CDR1 and CDR2 from the germline V gene are KGHDR and SFDVKD. V was cut by 1 base and J by 2 bases, with 14 bases left in between. The CDR3 length is 16 residues. The CDR3 nucleotides are TGTGCCACCAGTGATTTTTGGCAGCCGGACCCCTACGAGCAGTACTTC. It specifies CATSDFWQPDPYEQYF.

The chain employs TRBV19 and TRBJ2-1; no clear D gene. Germline CDR1 is LNHDA and CDR2 is SQIVND (reference sequence). This CDR3 has 12 residues. Trimming took off 4 bases at V and 6 bases at J, with 7 bases between the two ends. This chain's CDR3 is CASSKQINEQFF. The DNA of the CDR3 is TGTGCCAGTAGTAAACAAATCAATGAGCAGTTCTTC.

V and J are TRBV6-2 or TRBV6-3 and TRBJ2-1, with no clear D. This CDR3 has 11 amino acids. V lost 5 bases, J lost 9 bases, and 8 bases lay in between. Per germline, CDR1 MNHEY and CDR2 SVGEGT. The CDR3 sequence is CASSLSFEQFF. CDR3 coding DNA: TGTGCCAGCAGTCTTAGCTTTGAGCAGTTCTTC.

This sequence joins TRBV9 and TRBJ2-2; no clear D. CDR1 and CDR2 (germline): SGDLS, YYNGEE. Trimming took off 3 bases at V and 2 bases at J, with 2 bases between the two ends. The length of the CDR3 is 12 residues. CDR3: CASSANTGELFF. CDR3 nucleotide sequence: TGTGCCAGCAGCGCTAACACCGGGGAGCTGTTTTTT.

V and J are TRBV12-3 or TRBV12-4 and TRBJ1-1; no clear D gene. There are 13 residues in the CDR3. V lost 3 bases to trimming and J lost 1 base, with 6 bases between them. The CDR3 loop reads CASSLGQNTEAFF. CDR3 nucleotide sequence: TGTGCCAGCAGTTTGGGCCAGAACACTGAAGCTTTCTTT.

V gene TRBV28 combines with J gene TRBJ2-7, with TRBD2 as a possible D gene (6 bases). The CDR3 covers 10 residues. With 4 bases removed from V and 10 bases from J, the gap between germline ends came to 8 bases. Germline V lookup: CDR1 MDHEN, CDR2 SYDVKM. The CDR3 here is CASSSLAQYF. CDR3 bases: TGTGCCAGCAGTTCACTAGCCCAGTACTTC. The variable domain in full, completed from reference TRBV28 and TRBJ2-7, reads DVKVTQSSRYLVKRTGEKVFLECVQDMDHENMFWYRQDPGLGLRLIYFSYDVKMKEKGDIPEGYSVSREKKERFSLILESASTNQTSMYLCASSSLAQYFGPGTRLTVT.

This chain uses TRBV28 with TRBJ2-1, with D possibly TRBD2 on 5 matching bases. Germline V gives CDR1 MDHEN, CDR2 SYDVKM. CDR3 length: 15 amino acids. V was pared by 2 bases and J by 3 bases, with 11 bases between. CDR3: CASSLEAEIYNEQFF. In DNA form, the CDR3 reads TGTGCCAGCAGTTTAGAAGCGGAGATCTACAATGAGCAGTTCTTC. Full variable domain (missing parts from reference TRBV28 and TRBJ2-1): DVKVTQSSRYLVKRTGEKVFLECVQDMDHENMFWYRQDPGLGLRLIYFSYDVKMKEKGDIPEGYSVSREKKERFSLILESASTNQTSMYLCASSLEAEIYNEQFFGPGTRLTVL.

Turning to this clone: This specimen includes other DNA sequences encoding the same CDR3. The chain uses TRBV11-2 and TRBJ2-5, with D perhaps TRBD2 (7 bases). The CDR3 runs to 16 residues. Deletions cut 3 bases from V and 5 bases from J, with 19 bases between. From germline, CDR1 is SGHAT and CDR2 FQNNGV. The CDR3 protein is CASSLGGAGRRETQYF. The CDR3, as DNA: TGTGCCAGCAGCTTGGGGGGGGCAGGGAGGAGGGAGACCCAGTACTTC.

This chain connects TRBV6-5 to TRBJ2-7, with D unresolved. V gave up 0 bases and J gave up 4 bases, with 7 bases separating them. The germline V gene has CDR1 MNHEY and CDR2 SVGAGI. This CDR3 spans 13 amino acids. CDR3 nucleotides: TGTGCCAGCAGTTACTCGAGGAGTTACGAGCAGTACTTC. Residues: CASSYSRSYEQYF.

The chain links TRBV7-2 to TRBJ2-2, with 7 bases that match TRBD1. Germline values: CDR1 SGHTA, CDR2 FQGNSA. The V gene end was trimmed by 1 base and the J gene end by 6 bases; junction bases not matched to a gene: 5. CDR3 length equals 15 residues. The CDR3, as DNA: TGTGCCAGCAGCTTAGGTTTACAGGGGCCCGGGGAGCTGTTTTTT. It yields the protein CASSLGLQGPGELFF.

The chain is built from TRBV24-1 and TRBJ2-5; 9 nucleotides align to TRBD1. CDR3 length equals 14 residues. Germline values: CDR1 KGHDR, CDR2 SFDVKD. J lost 11 bases, V lost 4 bases, and 10 bases had no gene match. The CDR3 nucleotides are TGTGCCACCAGTGAGCCGGGACAGGGACAGAAGCAGTACTTC. Its protein product is CATSEPGQGQKQYF.

This clone was recorded only once. This chain connects TRBV7-8 to TRBJ2-7, with TRBD1 matching over 7 bases. The V segment lost 1 base and the J segment 3 bases; nucleotides outside the gene matches: 9. The CDR3 has 16 amino acids. The V gene's germline CDR1 is SGHVS and CDR2 FQNEAQ. CDR3 loop: CASSLVKAGGDYEQYF. CDR3 bases: TGTGCCAGCAGCTTAGTAAAGGCAGGGGGTGACTACGAGCAGTACTTC.

This sequence joins TRBV6-5 and TRBJ2-7; maybe TRBD2 (6 bases). This CDR3 contains 15 residues. CDR1 and CDR2 from the germline V gene are MNHEY and SVGAGI. V lost 6 bases and J 2 bases, leaving 17 bases between the germline ends. The CDR3 DNA sequence: TGTGCCAGCAGCAAACCGGGACTGCCGGCCTACGAGCAGTACTTC. Its translation: CASSKPGLPAYEQYF.

A single count supports this clone. V and J are TRBV29-1 and TRBJ2-7; 12 bases line up with TRBD1. Losses at the gene ends were 3 bases for V and 7 bases for J; bases not matched to a gene: 7. CDR1 is SQVTM, CDR2 ANQGSEA, per germline. This CDR3 spans 14 amino acids. CDR3 region: CSVEPGTGGAEQYF. In nucleotides, the CDR3 is TGCAGCGTTGAGCCTGGGACAGGGGGCGCGGAGCAGTACTTC.

The chain couples TRBV5-6 to TRBJ2-7; 7 positions agree with TRBD2. This CDR3 is built from 15 residues. The ends lost 4 bases at V and 0 bases at J; junction bases unmatched: 7. CDR1 and CDR2 from the germline V gene are SGHDT and YYEEEE. The CDR3 is CASSPRGGFSYEQYF. The CDR3 DNA sequence: TGTGCCAGCAGCCCCCGCGGGGGATTCTCCTACGAGCAGTACTTC.

The chain joins TRBV19 to TRBJ2-2; D not resolved. V was shortened by 4 bases and J by 0 bases, with 18 bases between the two germline ends. Germline values: CDR1 LNHDA, CDR2 SQIVND (reference sequence). The CDR3 contains 18 residues. The CDR3 DNA follows: TGTGCCAGTAGTAGCCCTACTCTGACTGAAGCGAACACCGGGGAGCTGTTTTTT. This codes for CASSSPTLTEANTGELFF.

The chain has TRBV29-1 and TRBJ2-3; D is perhaps TRBD1 (5 bases). In germline, CDR1 is SQVTM, CDR2 ANQGSEA. Trimming cost V 3 bases and J 2 bases, with 9 bases left between them. This CDR3 has 13 residues. CDR3: CSVDFRATDTQYF. Written as DNA, the CDR3 is TGCAGCGTTGATTTCAGGGCCACAGATACGCAGTATTTT.

The J gene is TRBJ1-1, the V gene TRBV7-3; 8 bases align to TRBD1. The CDR3 has 14 residues. With 6 bases clipped from V and 0 bases from J, the junction kept 3 bases outside the gene matches. Germline-derived CDR1 and CDR2 are SGHTA and FQGTGA. CDR3 sequence: CASRRDRMNTEAFF. The DNA of the CDR3 is TGTGCCAGCAGGAGGGACAGGATGAACACTGAAGCTTTCTTT.

The chain employs TRBV11-3 and TRBJ1-1; tentatively, D is TRBD1 (6 bases). V lost 3 bases to trimming and J lost 1 base, with 12 bases between them. Germline V lookup: CDR1 SGHNT, CDR2 YENEEA. This CDR3 has 15 amino acids. CDR3 DNA sequence: TGTGCCAGCAGCTTGAACAGGGAGAGGAACACTGAAGCTTTCTTT. This sequence encodes CASSLNRERNTEAFF.